This T cell receptor (beta chain) was sequenced in a study of cytomegalovirus exposure and HLA in healthy donors. Assay used: immunoSEQ multiplex PCR; TCRdb lists only in-frame clones, some missing. Among about 180,000 clones, 75% to 90% were seen once, and the ten largest hold roughly 15%. There are 14 residues in the CDR3. Germline V lookup: CDR1 SGHRS, CDR2 YFSETQ. Deletions cut 4 bases from V and 0 bases from J, with 11 bases between. Sequencing was carried out using PBMCs. The chain joins TRBV5-1 to TRBJ2-7; D is uncertain. The receptor was derived from a man between 18 and 29 years old in good health and CMV-seropositive. Here the CDR3 DNA reads TGCGCCAGCAGCGTGGGCCTTAGCTCCTACGAGCAGTACTTC. It is translated as CASSVGLSSYEQYF.